A single sample gave rise to the 31 T cell receptor beta chains below, sequenced in a study of blood T cell repertoires in COVID-19. Generated by immunoSEQ multiplex PCR, the TCRdb table keeps only in-frame clones and is missing some. Here the sample spans about 520,000 clones, around 85% being singletons. Sequenced input: peripheral blood. Receptors were obtained from a human donor in a cohort sampled during active COVID-19.

The gene calls are TRBV7-3 and TRBJ2-3; 9 positions agree with TRBD1. Trimming cost V 6 bases and J 5 bases; bases outside gene matches: 6. Germline V gene data show CDR1 as SGHTA and CDR2 as FQGTGA. The CDR3 extends over 14 amino acids. CDR3: CASSSTGGGDTQYF. The CDR3 nucleotides are TGTGCCAGCAGTTCAACAGGGGGCGGAGATACGCAGTATTTT.

The chain has TRBV9 and TRBJ1-1, with 7 bases aligning to TRBD1. The CDR3 has 16 amino acids. Germline-derived CDR1 and CDR2 are SGDLS and YYNGEE. The V gene end was trimmed by 0 bases and the J gene end by 3 bases; junction bases not matched to a gene: 8. The CDR3 coding sequence is TGTGCCAGCAGCGTAGCCTTGACAGGGAGATACACTGAAGCTTTCTTT. Amino acids: CASSVALTGRYTEAFF. The entire variable domain, with the rest obtained from reference TRBV9 and TRBJ1-1, is as follows: DSGVTQTPKHLITATGQRVTLRCSPRSGDLSVYWYQQSLDQGLQFLIQYYNGEERAKGNILERFSAQQFPDLHSELNLSSLELGDSALYFCASSVALTGRYTEAFFGQGTRLTVV.

This clone was seen a single time. V and J are TRBV6-5 and TRBJ1-5; 9 nucleotides align to TRBD1. J was trimmed by 6 bases and V by 5 bases; bases with no gene match: 5. There are 14 residues in the CDR3. From germline, CDR1 is MNHEY and CDR2 SVGAGI. This CDR3 is CASSIQGAPQPQHF. The CDR3 region has the DNA TGTGCCAGCAGTATACAGGGGGCCCCTCAGCCCCAGCATTTT.

This sequence joins TRBV2 and TRBJ2-1; 10 nucleotides agree with TRBD2. This CDR3 is built from 15 residues. Unmatched junction bases numbered 10, after V lost 5 bases and J lost 9 bases. Germline V lookup: CDR1 SNHLY, CDR2 FYNNEI. The CDR3 sequence is CASSTSSGRKGEQFF. CDR3 sequence (DNA): TGTGCCAGCAGTACCTCTAGCGGGAGAAAGGGTGAGCAGTTCTTC.

In this sample, this clone turned up a few times. This rearrangement joins TRBV19 to TRBJ1-5, with 7 nucleotides matching TRBD1. The germline gives CDR1 LNHDA, CDR2 SQIVND (reference sequence). The CDR3 consists of 15 residues. V lost 6 bases, J lost 2 bases, and 7 bases stayed unmatched. CDR3 region: CASSRQGFGNQPQHF. CDR3 sequence (DNA): TGTGCCAGTAGCAGACAGGGTTTCGGCAATCAGCCCCAGCATTTT.

The chain couples TRBV29-1 to TRBJ2-1, with D perhaps TRBD2 (5 bases). CDR3 length: 11 residues. V dropped 1 base and J dropped 13 bases, with 11 bases sitting between them. Germline assignment: CDR1 SQVTM and CDR2 ANQGSEA. The CDR3 sequence: CSVEATTRQFF. The CDR3 DNA sequence: TGCAGCGTTGAAGCGACTACCAGACAGTTCTTC.

The rearrangement joins TRBV7-9 to TRBJ2-7, with 9 bases fitting TRBD1. The CDR3 runs to 13 residues. Trimming removed 1 base from V and 6 bases from J; junction bases left unmatched: 1. Germline CDR1 reads SEHNR; CDR2 reads FQNEAQ (reference sequence). In DNA form, the CDR3 reads TGTGCCAGCAGCTTAGGGGGACAGGGCGAGCAGTACTTC. Its protein product is CASSLGGQGEQYF.

The chain employs TRBV30 and TRBJ1-4, with 9 positions matching TRBD1. CDR3 length: 16 amino acids. Trimming took 7 bases from V and 7 from J; bases not matched to a gene: 16. CDR1 and CDR2 (germline): GTSNPN, SVGIG (reference sequence). In nucleotides, the CDR3 is TGTGCCTCCAGGGGGGGGAGAGGGACAGGGTCTGAAAAACTGTTTTTT. Residues: CASRGGRGTGSEKLFF.

The chain links TRBV5-8 to TRBJ2-5; no reliable D call. V was pared by 3 bases and J by 2 bases, with 11 bases between. CDR3 length equals 14 residues. From germline, CDR1 is SGHTS and CDR2 YDEGEE. CDR3 in amino acids: CASSSIDLQETQYF. The CDR3 region has the DNA TGTGCCAGCAGCTCGATAGACTTACAAGAGACCCAGTACTTC.

The rearrangement links TRBV23-1 to TRBJ2-3; tentatively, D is TRBD1 (6 bases). TRBV23-1 is known as an ORF, though its function is uncertain. Trimming cost V 8 bases and J 2 bases, with 17 bases left between them. This CDR3 is built from 15 residues. The CDR3 DNA reads as TGCGCCAGCGTCGCCGGGACACACAACACAGATACGCAGTATTTT. Its translation: CASVAGTHNTDTQYF.

The chain joins TRBV6-5 to TRBJ2-7; TRBD1 matches 7 bases. V lost 5 bases and J lost 3; bases outside the gene matches: 10. Germline lookup yields CDR1 MNHEY and CDR2 SVGAGI. The CDR3 consists of 15 residues. The CDR3 region is CASSRPDRSIYEQYF. The CDR3 bases are TGTGCCAGCAGTCGCCCGGACAGGTCTATCTACGAGCAGTACTTC.

The V gene is TRBV30, the J gene TRBJ1-2; maybe TRBD1 (5 bases). The CDR3 totals 14 residues. V was cut by 0 bases and J by 4 bases, with 12 bases left in between. CDR1 is GTSNPN, CDR2 SVGIG, per germline (reference sequence). The CDR3 DNA reads as TGTGCCTGGAGTGTGCAGGGTAGGAGCTATGGCTACACCTTC. This gives the protein CAWSVQGRSYGYTF.

This chain joins TRBV5-4 and TRBJ2-2; a possible D gene is TRBD2 (5 bases). The CDR3 extends over 12 amino acids. The V gene lost 2 bases and the J gene lost 11 bases, with 10 bases spanning the gap. CDR1 is SGHNT and CDR2 is YYREEE in the germline V gene (reference sequence). The CDR3 nucleotides read TGTGCCAGCAGCTTCGGACTGGAAGAGCTGTTTTTT. It codes for CASSFGLEELFF.

This rearrangement joins TRBV7-2 to TRBJ2-3; tentatively, D is TRBD2 (6 bases). Germline V gives CDR1 SGHTA, CDR2 FQGNSA. The CDR3 contains 15 residues. Trimming took 5 bases from V and 0 from J, leaving 12 bases between them. CDR3 protein: CASSARLGSTDTQYF. The DNA of the CDR3 is TGTGCCAGCAGCGCACGACTAGGGAGCACAGATACGCAGTATTTT.

The chain recombines TRBV10-2 with TRBJ2-3; D is possibly TRBD2 (5 bases). V lost 3 bases to trimming and J lost 2 bases, with 6 bases between them. Germline values: CDR1 WSHSY, CDR2 SAAADI. CDR3 length: 13 amino acids. This chain's CDR3 is CASSDGVTDTQYF. The CDR3, as DNA: TGCGCCAGCAGTGACGGGGTCACAGATACGCAGTATTTT.

V usage is TRBV6-5 and J usage is TRBJ2-2; the D gene is possibly TRBD2 (5 bases). Looked up from germline, CDR1 is MNHEY and CDR2 is SVGAGI. Trimming removed 6 bases from V and 2 bases from J, with 13 bases in between. There are 15 residues in the CDR3. Written as DNA, the CDR3 is TGTGCCAGCAGCCCAGAGCGGAGAAACACCGGGGAGCTGTTTTTT. Amino acids: CASSPERRNTGELFF.

The genes are TRBV5-1 and TRBJ1-1; D is unresolved. The CDR3 totals 15 residues. CDR1 SGHRS and CDR2 YFSETQ come from the germline V gene. The V and J ends lost 2 bases and 1 base respectively, with 12 bases between them. The CDR3 DNA reads as TGCGCCAGCAGCTTTATTGCAGGAGGGAACACTGAAGCTTTCTTT. Protein product: CASSFIAGGNTEAFF.

This chain uses TRBV16 with TRBJ1-1, with D unresolved. The CDR3 has 15 residues. Germline lookup yields CDR1 KGHSY and CDR2 FQNENV. The ends were cut back, 1 base at V and 1 base at J, with 10 bases in the middle. CDR3 sequence: CASSQLQTPNTEAFF. The CDR3 nucleotides read TGTGCCAGCAGCCAATTGCAGACACCGAACACTGAAGCTTTCTTT. Complete variable domain (other parts from reference TRBV16 and TRBJ1-1): GEEVAQTPKHLVRGEGQKAKLYCAPIKGHSYVFWYQQVLKNEFKFLISFQNENVFDETGMPKERFSAKCLPNSPCSLEIQATKLEDSAVYFCASSQLQTPNTEAFFGQGTRLTVV.

This chain joins TRBV9 and TRBJ2-1; 11 nucleotides agree with TRBD2. The CDR3 runs 15 residues. The V gene end was trimmed by 0 bases and the J gene end by 9 bases; junction bases not matched to a gene: 5. The germline V gene has CDR1 SGDLS and CDR2 YYNGEE. The CDR3 DNA is TGTGCCAGCAGCGTAGGCGGTAGCGGGAGGGGTGAGCAGTTCTTC. Residues: CASSVGGSGRGEQFF.

The chain couples TRBV28 to TRBJ2-7; 10 nucleotides line up with TRBD2. This CDR3 has 16 residues. Germline V CDR1 and CDR2: MDHEN, SYDVKM. After removal of 6 bases from V and 4 bases from J, the junction contained 12 bases not matched to a gene. The CDR3 loop reads CASRVGLAGVGYEQYF. CDR3 bases: TGTGCCAGCAGGGTAGGTCTAGCGGGAGTTGGTTACGAGCAGTACTTC.

This chain joins TRBV27 and TRBJ1-5; D is possibly TRBD1 (5 bases). This CDR3 is 15 amino acids long. CDR1 is MNHEY, CDR2 SMNVEV, per germline (reference sequence). The germline V and J ends were trimmed by 3 bases and 0 bases, with 9 bases remaining between them. CDR3 DNA: TGTGCCAGCAGTTTGGGGCAGTATAGCAATCAGCCCCAGCATTTT. It is translated as CASSLGQYSNQPQHF.

The CDR3, as DNA: TGTGCCAGTGGGGACAGGGCGGCTCAGCCCCAGCATTTT. It codes for CASGDRAAQPQHF. The J gene is TRBJ1-5, the V gene TRBV19; 9 bases match TRBD1. The CDR3 consists of 13 residues. Germline trimming cut 8 bases from V and 6 bases from J; bases unmatched to any gene: 5. The V gene's germline CDR1 is LNHDA and CDR2 SQIVND (reference sequence).

The J gene is TRBJ2-2, the V gene TRBV12-3 or TRBV12-4; D may be TRBD2 (6 bases). Trimming took off 3 bases at V and 6 bases at J, with 8 bases between the two ends. The CDR3 covers 13 residues. The DNA for the CDR3 is TGTGCCAGCAGTTTCCGCGGGGCCGGGGAGCTGTTTTTT. Protein sequence: CASSFRGAGELFF.

This clone has a count of ten or more. This chain connects TRBV19 to TRBJ1-2; 7 positions agree with TRBD1. J was trimmed by 4 bases and V by 4 bases; bases with no gene match: 6. Germline CDR1 reads LNHDA; CDR2 reads SQIVND (reference sequence). The CDR3 has 14 amino acids. The CDR3 coding sequence is TGTGCCAGTAGTAGCGGGACAGCACCCTATGGCTACACCTTC. Translated: CASSSGTAPYGYTF.

The rearrangement uses TRBV7-8 and TRBJ1-1, with 7 bases lining up with TRBD1. The germline gives CDR1 SGHVS, CDR2 FQNEAQ. V was clipped by 8 bases and J by 0 bases; unmatched bases: 9. The CDR3 length is 15 residues. CDR3 coding DNA: TGTGCCAGCGTTAGAGGAACAGGGGTGAACACTGAAGCTTTCTTT. This codes for CASVRGTGVNTEAFF.

This chain uses TRBV6-7 with TRBJ2-2, with 16 positions matching TRBD2. TRBV6-7 is classed as an ORF, of uncertain function. CDR3 length: 19 amino acids. Trimming at V came to 2 bases and at J to 1 base, leaving 4 bases not matched to a gene. The CDR3, as DNA: TGTGCCAGCAGTTACCCAGGGACTAGCGGGAGGGAGAACACCGGGGAGCTGTTTTTT. It specifies CASSYPGTSGRENTGELFF.

This clone has a handful of counts. The chain joins TRBV15 to TRBJ2-3; TRBD1 matches 7 bases. The CDR3 contains 17 residues. The germline V gene has CDR1 LNHNV and CDR2 YYDKDF (reference sequence). J gave up 5 bases and V 0 bases, and 11 bases lay outside the gene matches. The CDR3 region is CATSREQLGSGGDTQYF. CDR3 in DNA: TGTGCCACCAGCAGAGAGCAACTAGGATCAGGGGGAGATACGCAGTATTTT.

This chain links TRBV4-1 with TRBJ2-7, with TRBD2 identical over 7 bases. There are 16 residues in the CDR3. Trimming cost V 4 bases and J 2 bases; bases outside gene matches: 11. The germline V gene has CDR1 MGHRA and CDR2 YSYEKL. The CDR3 sequence is CASSLQGGRNPYEQYF. In nucleotides, the CDR3 is TGCGCCAGCAGCCTCCAGGGAGGGAGGAACCCCTACGAGCAGTACTTC.

V is TRBV6-5 and J is TRBJ2-5; 7 bases fit TRBD1. The junction had 10 bases not matched to a gene; V was cut back by 4 bases and J by 5 bases. The CDR3 consists of 15 residues. In germline, CDR1 is MNHEY, CDR2 SVGAGI. CDR3 coding DNA: TGTGCCAGCAGTTCGGGCAGGGGGAAGTTGGAGACCCAGTACTTC. It codes for CASSSGRGKLETQYF.

The chain links TRBV7-9 to TRBJ2-7, with D possibly being TRBD2 (6 bases). CDR3 length: 12 amino acids. V lost 7 bases to trimming and J lost 5 bases, with 12 bases between them. Germline V lookup: CDR1 SEHNR, CDR2 FQNEAQ (reference sequence). In DNA form, the CDR3 reads TGTGCCAGCACCGTTACGGGGGACGAGCAGTACTTC. Translating it yields CASTVTGDEQYF. The full variable domain, with the rest looked up from reference TRBV7-9 and TRBJ2-7, is DTGVSQNPRHKITKRGQNVTFRCDPISEHNRLYWYRQTLGQGPEFLTYFQNEAQLEKSRLLSDRFSAERPKGSFSTLEIQRTEQGDSAMYLCASTVTGDEQYFGPGTRLTVT.

The CDR3 DNA reads as TGTGCCAGTAGTGGGCAGATATATCAGCCCCAGCATTTT. Translation gives CASSGQIYQPQHF. The rearrangement uses TRBV19 and TRBJ1-5; no clear D gene. This CDR3 comprises 13 residues. Germline values: CDR1 LNHDA, CDR2 SQIVND (reference sequence). V was clipped by 5 bases and J by 5 bases, with 10 bases between them.